This TCR beta chain was recorded in a study of blood T cell repertoires in COVID-19. Study context: The United States, Italy and Spain supplied acute and convalescent COVID-19 samples. T cells, B-cell-depleted T cells, or PBMCs supplied cDNA or gDNA.

Germline V CDR1 and CDR2: SGHVS, FNYEAQ. The CDR3 is 11 residues long. Trimming at V came to 11 bases and at J to 10 bases, leaving 6 bases not matched to a gene. Original methodology: For nucleated cells, counts were estimated from reference gene primer amplification. Measured with immunoSEQ multiplex PCR; TCRdb has only the in-frame clones, and not every one. V and J calls and clone size are those listed in that table; D and trimming were worked out from the DNA. This sample has just over 95,000 clones, with 75% to 85% found just once. The count of this clone is one. The specimen was peripheral blood. The sequence derives from a man aged 55 to 70 with acute or convalescent COVID-19. This chain links TRBV7-6 with TRBJ2-1, with TRBD2 matching over 9 bases. The CDR3 sequence is CAWAGGEEQFF. Here the CDR3 DNA reads TGTGCCTGGGCGGGAGGGGAAGAGCAGTTCTTC.